The 24 T cell receptor beta chains given below trace back to one sample, sequenced in a study of CD8 T cells in Susac syndrome (dated by TCRdb to 2018 to 2020). Preparation of the library involved the immunoSEQ multiplex PCR assay. RNA was extracted using the RNeasy kit, and roughly 0.45 to 1 ug of the RNA was reverse transcribed with random hexamers. TCRdb took the public reads, trimmed them with fastp at Q25, ran MiXCR for clone calling and kept in-frame beta chains. Rows with a matching CDR3 protein are joined into one entry that keeps the most common DNA and genes. Counted in this sample were about 130,000 distinct CDR3 sequences; over 90% of them appeared once. The top ten clonotypes cover roughly 0.11% of the sample. Sequenced: CD4+ T cells from PBMCs. These receptors were taken from a human donor in good health.

The chain combines TRBV7-2 with TRBJ1-4, with D unclear. CDR1 SGHTA and CDR2 FQGNSA come from the germline V gene. V gave up 0 bases and J gave up 0 bases, with 5 bases separating them. The CDR3 runs 15 residues. As DNA, the CDR3 is TGTGCCAGCAGCTTAGCAGGCCCAACTAATGAAAAACTGTTTTTT. Translating gives CASSLAGPTNEKLFF.

The chain joins TRBV20-1 to TRBJ2-7; D is possibly TRBD2 (6 bases). The CDR3 covers 15 residues. CDR1 DFQATT and CDR2 SNEGSKA come from the germline V gene (reference sequence). Between the trimmed V and J ends, which lost 3 bases and 2 bases, there was a span of 17 bases. CDR3: CSASGGRVRAYEQYF. The CDR3 DNA follows: TGCAGTGCTAGCGGGGGACGGGTACGCGCCTACGAGCAGTACTTC.

The chain is built from TRBV6-5 and TRBJ2-2; tentative D call: TRBD2 (5 bases). Germline V gives CDR1 MNHEY, CDR2 SVGAGI. The ends were cut back, 6 bases at V and 4 bases at J, with 15 bases in the middle. This CDR3 is built from 15 residues. In DNA, the CDR3 is TGTGCCAGCAGATCTGCCTCTAGCAGCACCGGGGAGCTGTTTTTT. It codes for CASRSASSSTGELFF.

The chain carries TRBV10-1 and TRBJ2-7; D gene unclear. Germline CDR1 and CDR2: WNHNN and SYGVQD (reference sequence). V was shortened by 0 bases and J by 13 bases, with 16 bases between the two germline ends. The CDR3 length is 13 residues. CDR3 bases: TGCGCCAGCAGTGAGTCTGCGTTGCCGGTTATCTACTTC. It codes for CASSESALPVIYF.

The rearrangement joins TRBV29-1 to TRBJ1-2, with a tentative D call TRBD1 (5 bases). The germline CDR1 and CDR2 sequences are SQVTM and ANQGSEA. The CDR3 has 13 residues. V gave up 3 bases and J gave up 5 bases, with 13 bases separating them. In nucleotides, the CDR3 is TGCAGCGTTGACGGAGGGGCCGTATATGGCTACACCTTC. Protein: CSVDGGAVYGYTF.

The chain uses TRBV13 and TRBJ2-3; TRBD2 matches 14 bases. Looked up from germline, CDR1 is PRHDT and CDR2 is FYEKMQ (reference sequence). The CDR3 is made up of 17 amino acids. V lost 5 bases to trimming and J lost 4 bases; unmatched junction nucleotides: 8. The DNA of the CDR3 is TGTGCCAGCAGCCTCGCCTGGACTAGCGGGAGGTCAGATACGCAGTATTTT. Its protein product is CASSLAWTSGRSDTQYF.

The J gene is TRBJ1-4, the V gene TRBV24-1; D is unclear. V gave up 9 bases and J gave up 8 bases, with 18 bases separating them. Germline values: CDR1 KGHDR, CDR2 SFDVKD. CDR3 length: 14 amino acids. CDR3 coding DNA: TGTGCCACCGTACTACAGATAAAAGTGGAAAAACTGTTTTTT. Protein: CATVLQIKVEKLFF.

This chain joins TRBV7-2 and TRBJ2-3, with D unresolved. Germline assignment: CDR1 SGHTA and CDR2 FQGNSA. Trimming shortened V by 4 bases and J by 4 bases, and 9 bases separated the two germline ends. The CDR3 covers 13 residues. CDR3 loop: CASSSRLSDTQYF. CDR3 bases: TGTGCCAGCAGCTCCAGGTTGTCAGATACGCAGTATTTT.

This chain links TRBV6-6 with TRBJ2-2; D is unclear. The CDR3 has 13 amino acids. V was shortened by 2 bases and J by 6 bases, with 7 bases between the two germline ends. CDR1 is MNHNY and CDR2 is SVGAGI in the germline V gene (reference sequence). The CDR3 DNA reads as TGTGCCAGCAGTTACATGGGGTCCGGGGAGCTGTTTTTT. Protein sequence: CASSYMGSGELFF.

The chain uses TRBV29-1 and TRBJ2-3, with D possibly being TRBD2 (5 bases). V was trimmed by 6 bases and J by 2 bases, leaving 12 bases between them. Germline V gene data show CDR1 as SQVTM and CDR2 as ANQGSEA. CDR3 length: 13 residues. The CDR3 is CSVDSRPTDTQYF. CDR3 DNA: TGCAGCGTGGACTCACGCCCCACAGATACGCAGTATTTT.

The J gene is TRBJ1-5, the V gene TRBV19; TRBD1 might be the D (5 bases). CDR3 length equals 12 residues. Trimming took off 3 bases at V and 12 bases at J, with 12 bases between the two ends. The germline V gene has CDR1 LNHDA and CDR2 SQIVND (reference sequence). CDR3 bases: TGTGCCAGTAGTATTGAGGGGATGCGCCAGCATTTT. This gives the protein CASSIEGMRQHF.

The gene calls are TRBV20-1 and TRBJ2-7, with a weak D call TRBD2 (6 bases). V was shortened by 6 bases and J by 3 bases, with 18 bases between the two germline ends. Germline V lookup: CDR1 DFQATT, CDR2 SNEGSKA (reference sequence). CDR3 length: 14 amino acids. The chain's CDR3 is CSAVPQRAVYEQYF. The CDR3 coding sequence is TGCAGTGCCGTCCCCCAGCGGGCGGTCTACGAGCAGTACTTC.

In its sample, this clonotype was seen once. The chain is built from TRBV27 and TRBJ2-7; weak D call: TRBD2 (7 bases). Trimming pared 6 bases from V and 2 bases from J, leaving 20 bases between. Per the germline V gene, CDR1 is MNHEY and CDR2 is SMNVEV (reference sequence). CDR3 length: 16 residues. The CDR3 here is CASRRTPGEGTYEQYF. The CDR3 bases are TGTGCCAGCAGGCGGACTCCAGGGGAGGGAACCTACGAGCAGTACTTC.

V usage is TRBV28 and J usage is TRBJ2-4, with 10 bases matching TRBD1. Per the germline V gene, CDR1 is MDHEN and CDR2 is SYDVKM. This CDR3 spans 17 amino acids. V lost 1 base and J lost 0; bases outside the gene matches: 3. CDR3 sequence: CASSLLGTGEAKNIQYF. The CDR3 nucleotides read TGTGCCAGCAGTTTATTAGGGACAGGGGAAGCCAAAAACATTCAGTACTTC.

V and J are TRBV2 and TRBJ2-7; the D gene is possibly TRBD1 (5 bases). Trimming removed 1 base from V and 5 bases from J, with 15 bases in between. CDR1 is SNHLY, CDR2 FYNNEI, per germline. This CDR3 contains 15 residues. The CDR3 is CASSEVRQGAHEQYF. As DNA, the CDR3 is TGTGCCAGCAGTGAAGTTAGGCAGGGTGCCCACGAGCAGTACTTC.

The chain joins TRBV6-2 or TRBV6-3 to TRBJ1-1; 8 nucleotides align to TRBD1. This CDR3 has 14 amino acids. J was trimmed by 4 bases and V by 5 bases; bases with no gene match: 6. Germline CDR1 MNHEY, CDR2 SVGEGT. CDR3 protein: CASSGQGSGTEAFF. In nucleotides, the CDR3 is TGTGCCAGCAGTGGACAGGGATCGGGCACTGAAGCTTTCTTT.

This chain links TRBV18 with TRBJ1-4; 8 positions agree with TRBD1. The CDR3 is 17 amino acids. Losses at the gene ends were 2 bases for V and 4 bases for J; bases not matched to a gene: 9. Germline CDR1 reads KGHSH; CDR2 reads LQKENI. The CDR3 sequence is CASSPFGRDRINEKLFF. For the CDR3, the DNA is TGTGCCAGCTCACCATTTGGCCGGGACAGGATTAATGAAAAACTGTTTTTT.

This clonotype was recorded only once. This sequence joins TRBV4-2 and TRBJ2-7, with D perhaps TRBD2 (5 bases). This CDR3 has 13 amino acids. The germline gives CDR1 LGHNA, CDR2 YNFKEQ. V lost 1 base to trimming and J lost 6 bases, with 10 bases between them. CDR3 DNA sequence: TGTGCCAGCAGCCAAGCCTCTAGCTCCGAGCAGTACTTC. As protein: CASSQASSSEQYF.

The chain uses TRBV5-1 and TRBJ2-6; D not certain. The CDR3 consists of 14 residues. Trimming cost V 4 bases and J 4 bases, with 9 bases left between them. Germline CDR1 and CDR2: SGHRS and YFSETQ. DNA of the CDR3: TGCGCCAGCAGCGCCCTAACGGGGGCCAACGTCCTGACTTTC. It encodes CASSALTGANVLTF. Based on the CDR3 plus reference TRBV5-1 and TRBJ2-6, the full variable domain is KAGVTQTPRYLIKTRGQQVTLSCSPISGHRSVSWYQQTPGQGLQFLFEYFSETQRNKGNFPGRFSGRQFSNSRSEMNVSTLELGDSALYLCASSALTGANVLTFGAGSRLTVL.

The chain links TRBV3-1 to TRBJ2-3; weak D call: TRBD2 (6 bases). CDR3 length: 17 residues. Trimming shortened V by 1 base and J by 4 bases, and 18 bases separated the two germline ends. Germline-derived CDR1 and CDR2 are LGHDT and YNNKEL (reference sequence). CDR3 nucleotide sequence: TGTGCCAGCAGCCAAGGTGAACCCCGGGAGATCCCAGATACGCAGTATTTT. As protein: CASSQGEPREIPDTQYF.

The chain couples TRBV29-1 to TRBJ1-2; TRBD1 is a possible D gene (6 bases). The CDR3 has 11 amino acids. The V end lost 5 bases, the J end lost 8 bases, and 12 bases lay between the germline ends. Germline assignment: CDR1 SQVTM and CDR2 ANQGSEA. The CDR3 loop reads CSVRGTSGYTF. The DNA for the CDR3 is TGCAGCGTTAGGGGGACGAGCGGCTACACCTTC.

The rearrangement links TRBV28 to TRBJ2-5, with 9 bases identical to TRBD1. The CDR3 runs to 16 residues. The junction had 10 bases not matched to a gene; V was cut back by 6 bases and J by 2 bases. Per germline, CDR1 MDHEN and CDR2 SYDVKM. The DNA of the CDR3 is TGTGCCAGCAGACGCGGACAGGGGATTACACAAGAGACCCAGTACTTC. Encoded protein: CASRRGQGITQETQYF.

Notes on this clonotype: At one of its ends the junction is not consistent with the germline gene, which may arise from a read error. This rearrangement joins TRBV20-1 to TRBJ2-1, with TRBD1 identical over 11 bases. Germline V lookup: CDR1 DFQATT, CDR2 SNEGSKA (reference sequence). The CDR3 loop spans 12 amino acids. The CDR3 region has the DNA TGCAGTGCTACGGGACAGGGGGATTTTGGTATCTTC. This translates into CSATGQGDFGIF.

The chain uses TRBV19 and TRBJ1-1, with D maybe TRBD1 (6 bases). The CDR3 loop spans 12 amino acids. Per the germline V gene, CDR1 is LNHDA and CDR2 is SQIVND (reference sequence). Between the trimmed V and J ends, which lost 9 bases and 4 bases, there was a span of 12 bases. The CDR3 region is CASKGGTTEAFF. The CDR3, as DNA: TGTGCCAGCAAGGGGGGGACCACTGAAGCTTTCTTT. The complete variable domain, with remaining parts taken from reference TRBV19 and TRBJ1-1, reads DGGITQSPKYLFRKEGQNVTLSCEQNLNHDAMYWYRQDPGQGLRLIYYSQIVNDFQKGDIAEGYSVSREKKESFPLTVTSAQKNPTAFYLCASKGGTTEAFFGQGTRLTVV.